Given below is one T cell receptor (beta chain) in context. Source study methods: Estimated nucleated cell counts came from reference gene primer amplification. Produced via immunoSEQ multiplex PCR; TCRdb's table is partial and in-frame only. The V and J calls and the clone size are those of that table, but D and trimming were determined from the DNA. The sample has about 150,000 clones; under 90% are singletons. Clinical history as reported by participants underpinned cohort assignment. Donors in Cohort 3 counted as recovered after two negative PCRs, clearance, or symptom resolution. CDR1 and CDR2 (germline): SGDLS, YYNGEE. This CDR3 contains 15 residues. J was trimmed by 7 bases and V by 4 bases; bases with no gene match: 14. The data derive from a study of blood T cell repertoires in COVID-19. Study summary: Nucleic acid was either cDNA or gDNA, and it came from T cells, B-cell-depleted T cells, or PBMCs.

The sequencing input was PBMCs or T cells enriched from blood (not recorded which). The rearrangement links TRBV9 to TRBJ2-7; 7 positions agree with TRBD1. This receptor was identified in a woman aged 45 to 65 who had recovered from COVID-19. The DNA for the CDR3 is TGTGCCAGCAGCCCCTCCCCAGGACAGGCTAAAGAGCAGTACTTC. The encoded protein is CASSPSPGQAKEQYF.